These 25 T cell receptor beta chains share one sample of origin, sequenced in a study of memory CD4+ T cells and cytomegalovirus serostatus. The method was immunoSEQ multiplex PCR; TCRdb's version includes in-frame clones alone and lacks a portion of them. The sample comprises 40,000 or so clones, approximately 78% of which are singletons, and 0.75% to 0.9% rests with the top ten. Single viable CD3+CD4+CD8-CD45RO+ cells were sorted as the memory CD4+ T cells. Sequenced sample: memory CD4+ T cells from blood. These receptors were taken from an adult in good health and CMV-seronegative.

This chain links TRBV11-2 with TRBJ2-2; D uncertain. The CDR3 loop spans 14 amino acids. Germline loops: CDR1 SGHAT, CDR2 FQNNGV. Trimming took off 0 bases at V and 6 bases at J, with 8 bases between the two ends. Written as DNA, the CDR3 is TGTGCCAGCAGCTTAGATCCCGGCTCCGGGGAGCTGTTTTTT. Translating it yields CASSLDPGSGELFF.

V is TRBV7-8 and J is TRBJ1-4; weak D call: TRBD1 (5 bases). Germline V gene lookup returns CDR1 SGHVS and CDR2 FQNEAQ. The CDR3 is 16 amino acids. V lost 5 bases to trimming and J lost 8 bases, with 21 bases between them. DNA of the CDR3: TGTGCCAGCAGCCCTCGTAGCTTCACAGGCGACGAAAAACTGTTTTTT. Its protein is CASSPRSFTGDEKLFF.

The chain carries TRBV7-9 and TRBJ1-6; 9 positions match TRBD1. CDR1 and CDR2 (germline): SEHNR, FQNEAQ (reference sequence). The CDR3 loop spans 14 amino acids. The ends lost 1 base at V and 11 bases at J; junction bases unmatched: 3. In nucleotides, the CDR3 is TGTGCCAGCAGCTTAGGGACAGGGGTCGCACCCCTCCACTTT. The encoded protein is CASSLGTGVAPLHF.

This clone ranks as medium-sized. As DNA, the CDR3 is TGTGCCAGCAGTCAACCGGGACAGGGGATGGATGGCTACACCTTC. Its translation is CASSQPGQGMDGYTF. The genes are TRBV2 and TRBJ1-2; TRBD1 matches 10 bases. V trimming: 5 bases; J trimming: 6 bases; junction bases outside the gene matches: 9. This CDR3 spans 15 amino acids. The germline gives CDR1 SNHLY, CDR2 FYNNEI.

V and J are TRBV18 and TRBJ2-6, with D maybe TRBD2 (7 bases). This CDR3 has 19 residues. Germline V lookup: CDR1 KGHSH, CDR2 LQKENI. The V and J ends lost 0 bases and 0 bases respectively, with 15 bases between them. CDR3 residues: CASSPPQRAGASGANVLTF. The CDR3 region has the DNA TGTGCCAGCTCACCACCCCAGAGGGCGGGGGCCTCTGGGGCCAACGTCCTGACTTTC.

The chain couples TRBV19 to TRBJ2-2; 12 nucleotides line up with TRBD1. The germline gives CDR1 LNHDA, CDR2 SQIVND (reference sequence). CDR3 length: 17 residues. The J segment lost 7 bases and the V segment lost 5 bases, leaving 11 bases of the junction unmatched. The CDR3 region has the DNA TGTGCCAGTAGTCTGCGGGGGACAGGGGGCGCAATCGGGGAGCTGTTTTTT. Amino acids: CASSLRGTGGAIGELFF.

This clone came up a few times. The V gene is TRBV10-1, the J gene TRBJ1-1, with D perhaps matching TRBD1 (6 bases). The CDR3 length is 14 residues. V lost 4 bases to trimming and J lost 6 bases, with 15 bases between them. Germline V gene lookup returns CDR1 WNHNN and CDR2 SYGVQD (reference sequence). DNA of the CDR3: TGCGCCAGCAGTGGGGGGCCGGGAATCTCTGAAGCTTTCTTT. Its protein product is CASSGGPGISEAFF.

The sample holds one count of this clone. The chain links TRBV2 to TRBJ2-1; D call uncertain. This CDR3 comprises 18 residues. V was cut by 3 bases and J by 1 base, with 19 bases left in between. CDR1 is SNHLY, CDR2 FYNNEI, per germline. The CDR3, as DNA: TGTGCCAGCAGTGAGTCGGTAGGCAGGTCCTTTTCCTACAATGAGCAGTTCTTC. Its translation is CASSESVGRSFSYNEQFF.

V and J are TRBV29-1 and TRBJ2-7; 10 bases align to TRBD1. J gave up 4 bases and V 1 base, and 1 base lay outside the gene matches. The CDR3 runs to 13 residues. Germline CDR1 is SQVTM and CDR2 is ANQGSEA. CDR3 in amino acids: CSVEGQGAYEQYF. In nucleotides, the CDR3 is TGCAGCGTTGAAGGACAGGGGGCTTACGAGCAGTACTTC.

The CDR3 nucleotides read TGTGCCAGCAGCTTGCGGGACAGGGGGAGAATAGATACGCAGTATTTT. It is translated as CASSLRDRGRIDTQYF. The chain carries TRBV7-9 and TRBJ2-3, with TRBD1 identical over 11 bases. There are 16 residues in the CDR3. The germline V gene encodes CDR1 SEHNR and CDR2 FQNEAQ (reference sequence). Unmatched junction bases numbered 7, after V lost 3 bases and J lost 5 bases.

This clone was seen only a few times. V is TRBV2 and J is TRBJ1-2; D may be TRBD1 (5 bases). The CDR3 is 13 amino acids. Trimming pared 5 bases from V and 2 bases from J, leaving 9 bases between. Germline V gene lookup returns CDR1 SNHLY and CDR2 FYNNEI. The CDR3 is CASSIDSNYGYTF. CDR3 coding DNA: TGTGCCAGCAGTATCGACAGCAACTATGGCTACACCTTC.

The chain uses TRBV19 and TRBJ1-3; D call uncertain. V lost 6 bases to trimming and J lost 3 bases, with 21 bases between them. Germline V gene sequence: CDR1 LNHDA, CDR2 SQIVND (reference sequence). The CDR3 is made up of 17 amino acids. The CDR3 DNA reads TGTGCCAGTAGCAACCAGCCGAAGGTTGGCGTTGGAAACACCATATATTTT. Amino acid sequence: CASSNQPKVGVGNTIYF.

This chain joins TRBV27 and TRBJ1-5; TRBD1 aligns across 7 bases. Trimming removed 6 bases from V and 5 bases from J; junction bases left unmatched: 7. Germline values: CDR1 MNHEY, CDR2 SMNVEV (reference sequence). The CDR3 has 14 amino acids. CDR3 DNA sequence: TGTGCCAGCAGACCTACAGGGGATTATCAGCCCCAGCATTTT. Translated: CASRPTGDYQPQHF.

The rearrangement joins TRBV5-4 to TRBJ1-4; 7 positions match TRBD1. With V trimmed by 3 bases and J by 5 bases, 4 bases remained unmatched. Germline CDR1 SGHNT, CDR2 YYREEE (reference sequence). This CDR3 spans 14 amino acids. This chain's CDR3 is CASSYRGLNEKLFF. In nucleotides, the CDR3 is TGTGCCAGCAGCTACAGGGGATTAAATGAAAAACTGTTTTTT.

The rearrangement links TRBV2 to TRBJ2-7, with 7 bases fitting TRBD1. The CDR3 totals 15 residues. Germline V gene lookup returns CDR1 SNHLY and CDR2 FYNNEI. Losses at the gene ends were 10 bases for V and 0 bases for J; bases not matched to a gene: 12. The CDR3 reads CAILLRAGGSYEQYF. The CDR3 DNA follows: TGTGCCATCCTCCTCCGGGCAGGGGGCTCCTACGAGCAGTACTTC.

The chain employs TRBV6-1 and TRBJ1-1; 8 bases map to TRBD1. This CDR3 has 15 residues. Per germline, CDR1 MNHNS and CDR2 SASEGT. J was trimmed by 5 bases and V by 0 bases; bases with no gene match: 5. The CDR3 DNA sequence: TGTGCCAGCAGTGAAGCGCCAGGGGGCAGGACTGAAGCTTTCTTT. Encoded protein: CASSEAPGGRTEAFF.

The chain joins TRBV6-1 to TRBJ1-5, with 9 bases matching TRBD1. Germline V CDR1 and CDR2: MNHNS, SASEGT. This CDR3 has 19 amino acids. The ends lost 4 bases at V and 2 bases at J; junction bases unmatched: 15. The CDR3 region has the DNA TGTGCCAGCAGTGCAAGGGACAGGGTCTTATCATTTGGCAATCAGCCCCAGCATTTT. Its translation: CASSARDRVLSFGNQPQHF.

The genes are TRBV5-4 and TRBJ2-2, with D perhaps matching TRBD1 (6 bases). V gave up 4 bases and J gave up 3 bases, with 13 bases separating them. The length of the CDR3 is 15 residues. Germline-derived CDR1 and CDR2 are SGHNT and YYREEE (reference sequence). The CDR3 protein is CASSTGTKHTGELFF. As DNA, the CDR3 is TGTGCCAGCAGCACCGGGACAAAGCACACCGGGGAGCTGTTTTTT.

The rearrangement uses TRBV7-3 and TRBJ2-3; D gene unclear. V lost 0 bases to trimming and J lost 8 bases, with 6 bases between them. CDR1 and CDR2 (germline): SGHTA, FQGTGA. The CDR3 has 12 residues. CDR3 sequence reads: CASSLTTATQYF. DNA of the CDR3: TGTGCCAGCAGCTTAACGACGGCTACGCAGTATTTT.

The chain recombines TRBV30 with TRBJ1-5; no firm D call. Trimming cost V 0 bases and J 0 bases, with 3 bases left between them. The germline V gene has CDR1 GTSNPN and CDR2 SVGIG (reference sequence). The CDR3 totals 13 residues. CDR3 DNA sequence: TGTGCCTGGAGTGTAGATAGCAATCAGCCCCAGCATTTT. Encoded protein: CAWSVDSNQPQHF.

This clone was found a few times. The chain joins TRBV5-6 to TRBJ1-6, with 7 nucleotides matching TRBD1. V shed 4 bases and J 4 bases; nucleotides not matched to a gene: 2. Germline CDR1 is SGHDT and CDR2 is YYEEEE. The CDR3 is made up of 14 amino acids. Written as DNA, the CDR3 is TGTGCCAGCAGCCCGGGACAGTATAATTCACCCCTCCACTTT. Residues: CASSPGQYNSPLHF.

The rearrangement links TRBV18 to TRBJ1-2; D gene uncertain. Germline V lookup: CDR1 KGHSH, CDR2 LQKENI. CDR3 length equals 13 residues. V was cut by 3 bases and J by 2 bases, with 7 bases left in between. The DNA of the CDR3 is TGTGCCAGCTCACCTGAGCGAAACTATGGCTACACCTTC. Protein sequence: CASSPERNYGYTF. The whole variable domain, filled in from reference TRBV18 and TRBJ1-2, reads NAGVMQNPRHLVRRRGQEARLRCSPMKGHSHVYWYRQLPEEGLKFMVYLQKENIIDESGMPKERFSAEFPKEGPSILRIQQVVRGDSAAYFCASSPERNYGYTFGSGTRLTVV.

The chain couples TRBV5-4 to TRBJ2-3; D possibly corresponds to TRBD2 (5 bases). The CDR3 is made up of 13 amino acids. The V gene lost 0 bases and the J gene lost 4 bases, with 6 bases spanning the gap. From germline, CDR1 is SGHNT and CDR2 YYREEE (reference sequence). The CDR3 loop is CASSLEAADTQYF. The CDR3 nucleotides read TGTGCCAGCAGCTTGGAAGCGGCAGATACGCAGTATTTT.

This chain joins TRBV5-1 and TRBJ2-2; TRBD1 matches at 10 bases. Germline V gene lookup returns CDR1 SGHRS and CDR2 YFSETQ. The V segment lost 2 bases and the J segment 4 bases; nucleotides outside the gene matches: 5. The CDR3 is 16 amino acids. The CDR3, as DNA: TGCGCCAGCAGCTTAGCCGGGACAGGGGCCACCGGGGAGCTGTTTTTT. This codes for CASSLAGTGATGELFF.

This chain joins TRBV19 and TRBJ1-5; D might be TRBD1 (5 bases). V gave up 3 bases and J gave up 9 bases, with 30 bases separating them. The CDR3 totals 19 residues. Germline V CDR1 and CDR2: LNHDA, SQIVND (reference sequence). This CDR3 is CASSMEASRPRAGARPQHF. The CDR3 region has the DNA TGTGCCAGTAGTATGGAGGCCTCCCGGCCCCGAGCTGGGGCACGGCCCCAGCATTTT.